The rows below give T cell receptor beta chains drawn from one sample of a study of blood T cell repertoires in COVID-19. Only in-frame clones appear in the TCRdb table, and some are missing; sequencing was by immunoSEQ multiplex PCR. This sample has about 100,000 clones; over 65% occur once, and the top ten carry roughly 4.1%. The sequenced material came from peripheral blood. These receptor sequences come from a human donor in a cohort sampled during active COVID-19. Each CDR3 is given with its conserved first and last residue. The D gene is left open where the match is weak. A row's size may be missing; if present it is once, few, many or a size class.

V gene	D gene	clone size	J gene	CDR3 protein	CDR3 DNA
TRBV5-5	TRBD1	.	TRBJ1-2	CASGSGTGGDYGYTF	TGTGCCAGTGGCTCCGGGACAGGGGGCGACTATGGCTACACCTTC
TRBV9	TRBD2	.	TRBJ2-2	CASSPRGGANTGELFF	TGTGCCAGCAGCCCTAGGGGAGGGGCCAACACCGGGGAGCTGTTTTTT
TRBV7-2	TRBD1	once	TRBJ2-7	CASSRQGSLEQYF	TGTGCCAGCAGCAGACAGGGCTCCCTCGAGCAGTACTTC
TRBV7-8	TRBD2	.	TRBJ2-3	CASRRRGGSTDTQYF	TGTGCCAGCCGGAGACGCGGGGGAAGCACAGATACGCAGTATTTT
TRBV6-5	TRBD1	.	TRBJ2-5	CASSKTGDRVETQYF	TGTGCCAGCAGTAAGACAGGGGATCGTGTGGAGACCCAGTACTTC
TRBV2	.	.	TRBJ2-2	CASSKESVRTGELFF	TGTGCCAGCAGTAAAGAGAGCGTTAGGACCGGGGAGCTGTTTTTT
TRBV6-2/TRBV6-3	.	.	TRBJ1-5	CASSYSSSNQPQHF	TGTGCCAGCAGTTACTCGAGCAGCAATCAGCCCCAGCATTTT
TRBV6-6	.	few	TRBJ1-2	CASSSPGGYGYTF	TGTGCCAGCAGTTCCCCAGGTGGCTATGGCTACACCTTC
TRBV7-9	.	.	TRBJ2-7	CASSYSGVSSYEQYF	TGTGCCAGCAGCTACTCAGGGGTCTCTTCCTACGAGCAGTACTTC
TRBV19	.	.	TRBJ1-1	CASRQQGSTEAFF	TGTGCCAGTAGACAGCAGGGGTCCACTGAAGCTTTCTTT
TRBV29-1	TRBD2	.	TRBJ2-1	CSVYPLAGDSYNEQFF	TGCAGCGTTTATCCTCTAGCGGGGGACTCCTACAATGAGCAGTTCTTC
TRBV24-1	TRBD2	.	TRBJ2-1	CATSDASGGEGEQFF	TGTGCCACCAGTGATGCGAGCGGGGGGGAGGGTGAGCAGTTCTTC
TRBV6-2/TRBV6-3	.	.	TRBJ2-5	CASSYIGGETQYF	TGTGCCAGCAGTTACATCGGGGGAGAGACCCAGTACTTC
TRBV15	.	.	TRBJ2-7	CATMREPSSYEQYF	TGTGCCACCATGAGGGAACCAAGCTCCTACGAGCAGTACTTC
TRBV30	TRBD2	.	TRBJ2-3	CACAGGIAGVVGTQYF	TGTGCCTGCGCGGGTGGGATAGCGGGGGTCGTCGGTACGCAGTATTTT
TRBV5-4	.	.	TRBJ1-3	CASSAAVLGNTIYF	TGTGCCAGCAGCGCCGCAGTGCTCGGAAACACCATATATTTT
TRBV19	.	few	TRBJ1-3	CASSPDRRSGNTIYF	TGTGCCAGTAGTCCCGACAGGAGATCTGGAAACACCATATATTTT
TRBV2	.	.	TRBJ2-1	CASSSGAGSYNEQFF	TGTGCCAGCTCTTCTGGGGCGGGGTCCTACAATGAGCAGTTCTTC
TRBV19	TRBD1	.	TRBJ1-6	CASTLTGGDSPLHF	TGTGCCAGTACCCTGACAGGGGGGGACTCACCCCTCCACTTT
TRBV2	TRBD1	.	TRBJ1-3	CASAGTGIGNTIYF	TGTGCCAGCGCCGGGACAGGGATTGGAAACACCATATATTTT
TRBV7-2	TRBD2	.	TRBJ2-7	CASSLGGTSLEQYF	TGTGCCAGCAGCTTAGGGGGGACTAGCCTCGAGCAGTACTTC
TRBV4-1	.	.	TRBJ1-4	CASSPLSDATNEKLFF	TGCGCCAGCAGCCCCCTATCTGATGCAACTAATGAAAAACTGTTTTTT
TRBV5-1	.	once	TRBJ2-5	CASSLVAGLGRGGQYF	TGCGCCAGCAGCTTGGTCGCAGGATTGGGGCGTGGTGGCCAGTACTTC
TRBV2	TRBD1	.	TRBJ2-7	CASSRDRVVEQYF	TGTGCCAGCAGTCGGGACAGGGTGGTCGAGCAGTACTTC
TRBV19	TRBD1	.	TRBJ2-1	CASSLRQGISLGNEQFF	TGTGCCAGTAGTCTCCGACAGGGAATAAGTCTTGGCAATGAGCAGTTCTTC
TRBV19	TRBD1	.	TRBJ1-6	CASSATGGVNPPLHF	TGTGCCAGTAGTGCGACAGGGGGCGTTAATCCACCCCTCCACTTT
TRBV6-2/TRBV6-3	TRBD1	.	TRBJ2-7	CASSYDGTGSAEQYF	TGTGCCAGCAGTTACGATGGGACAGGGTCGGCCGAGCAGTACTTC
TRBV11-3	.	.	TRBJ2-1	CARVGCNEQFF	TGTGCCAGGGTCGGTTGCAATGAGCAGTTCTTC
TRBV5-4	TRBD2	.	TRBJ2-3	CASSFSPSGGAKDTQYF	TGTGCCAGCAGCTTTAGTCCTAGCGGGGGGGCCAAAGATACGCAGTATTTT
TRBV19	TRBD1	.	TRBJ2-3	CASSMTGTVPHTDTQYF	TGTGCCAGTAGTATGACAGGGACGGTGCCCCACACAGATACGCAGTATTTT
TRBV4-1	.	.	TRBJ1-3	CASSRTDRPSGNTIYF	TGCGCCAGCAGCCGAACCGACAGGCCCTCTGGAAACACCATATATTTT
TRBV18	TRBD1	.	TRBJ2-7	CASSPVDRVYEQYF	TGTGCCAGCTCACCAGTGGACAGGGTCTACGAGCAGTACTTC
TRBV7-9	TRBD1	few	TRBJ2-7	CASSLIGTASEQYF	TGTGCCAGCAGCTTAATAGGGACAGCTTCCGAGCAGTACTTC
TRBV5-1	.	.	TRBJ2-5	CASSLFRAYQETQYF	TGCGCCAGCAGCTTATTCAGGGCGTACCAAGAGACCCAGTACTTC
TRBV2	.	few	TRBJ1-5	CASKSQGISNQPQHF	TGTGCCAGCAAAAGCCAGGGTATTAGCAATCAGCCCCAGCATTTT
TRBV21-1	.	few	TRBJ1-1	CASRRGHITEAFF	TGTGCCAGCAGGCGGGGGCATATCACTGAAGCTTTCTTT
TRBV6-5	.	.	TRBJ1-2	CASRGPGESGGYTF	TGTGCCAGCAGGGGGCCAGGGGAATCGGGTGGCTACACCTTC
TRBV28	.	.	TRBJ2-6	CASSLALRFSGANVLTF	TGTGCCAGCAGTTTGGCACTAAGATTCTCTGGGGCCAACGTCCTGACTTTC
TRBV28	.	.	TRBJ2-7	CASSPGHTYEQYF	TGTGCCAGCAGCCCCGGACATACCTACGAGCAGTACTTC